The 5 T cell receptor beta chains reported below all come from one sample, sequenced in a study of T-cell reconstitution after alpha-beta-depleted transplantation in children. A TCRbeta library incorporating unique molecular identifiers was prepared. TCRdb reprocessed the PCR reads via MiXCR and lists one record per CDR3 protein. The sample includes about 600,000 distinct CDR3 sequences, 13% of them seen just once. The sequences come from PBMCs, mostly from graft donor cells, collected 360 days after TCRalphabeta/CD19-depleted stem cell transplant. These receptors were collected from a male patient aged 10 to 17 who had a stem cell transplant for acute myeloid leukemia, so the T cells may come from the graft donor.

This clonotype has at least ten counts. The chain joins TRBV12-3 or TRBV12-4 to TRBJ1-5, with D possibly TRBD1 on 6 matching bases. This CDR3 comprises 15 residues. Trimming cost V 5 bases and J 6 bases, with 17 bases left between them. The CDR3 nucleotides read TGTGCCAGCAGTATACAGGGACGAAAGGGTCAGCCCCAGCATTTT. Amino acids: CASSIQGRKGQPQHF.

The rearrangement uses TRBV12-3 or TRBV12-4 and TRBJ2-7; 9 positions match TRBD1. The CDR3 sequence is 14 residues long. V lost 3 bases to trimming and J lost 5 bases; unmatched junction nucleotides: 5. CDR3 in DNA: TGTGCCAGCAGTTTCTGGACAGGGGAGCACGAGCAGTACTTC. Translated: CASSFWTGEHEQYF.

This clonotype was seen more than once but under ten times. The chain employs TRBV30 and TRBJ2-7; D possibly corresponds to TRBD1 (6 bases). Germline lookup yields CDR1 GTSNPN and CDR2 SVGIG (reference sequence). CDR3 length: 15 residues. The ends were cut back, 4 bases at V and 6 bases at J, with 22 bases in the middle. CDR3 DNA sequence: TGTGCCTGGACCCAATTTGCCGGACAGCCTCGCGAGCAGTACTTC. This encodes CAWTQFAGQPREQYF.

In this sample, this clonotype turned up a few times. The rearrangement links TRBV7-2 to TRBJ1-4; D ambiguous. V was pared by 4 bases and J by 5 bases, with 14 bases between. This CDR3 is built from 15 residues. CDR1 and CDR2 from the germline V gene are SGHTA and FQGNSA. The CDR3 nucleotides are TGTGCCAGCAGCTCCACCCGGGCGATAAATGAAAAACTGTTTTTT. It specifies CASSSTRAINEKLFF.

This rearrangement joins TRBV24-1 to TRBJ2-1, with 10 positions matching TRBD2. The CDR3 runs to 16 residues. Germline V gene data show CDR1 as KGHDR and CDR2 as SFDVKD. Unmatched junction bases numbered 8, after V lost 3 bases and J lost 7 bases. CDR3 DNA sequence: TGTGCCACCAGTGATGTCCTAGCGGGAGCGCTTAATGAGCAGTTCTTC. This sequence encodes CATSDVLAGALNEQFF.